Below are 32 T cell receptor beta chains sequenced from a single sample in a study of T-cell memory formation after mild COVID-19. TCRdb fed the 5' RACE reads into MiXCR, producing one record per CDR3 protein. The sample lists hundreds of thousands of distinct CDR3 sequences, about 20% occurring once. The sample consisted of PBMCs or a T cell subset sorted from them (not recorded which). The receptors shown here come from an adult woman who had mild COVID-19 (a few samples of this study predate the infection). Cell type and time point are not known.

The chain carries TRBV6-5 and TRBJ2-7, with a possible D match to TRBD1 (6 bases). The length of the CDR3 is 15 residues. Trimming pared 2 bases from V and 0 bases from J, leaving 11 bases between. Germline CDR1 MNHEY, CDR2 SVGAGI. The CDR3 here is CASSYRLGGSYEQYF. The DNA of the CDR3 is TGTGCCAGCAGTTACCGGCTAGGGGGCTCCTACGAGCAGTACTTC.

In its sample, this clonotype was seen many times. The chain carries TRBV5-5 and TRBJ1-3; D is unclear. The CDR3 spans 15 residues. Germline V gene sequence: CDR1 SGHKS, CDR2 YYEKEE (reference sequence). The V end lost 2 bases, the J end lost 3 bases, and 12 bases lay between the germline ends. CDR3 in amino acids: CASSFRMGGGNTIYF. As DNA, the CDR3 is TGTGCCAGCAGCTTCAGAATGGGAGGTGGAAACACCATATATTTT.

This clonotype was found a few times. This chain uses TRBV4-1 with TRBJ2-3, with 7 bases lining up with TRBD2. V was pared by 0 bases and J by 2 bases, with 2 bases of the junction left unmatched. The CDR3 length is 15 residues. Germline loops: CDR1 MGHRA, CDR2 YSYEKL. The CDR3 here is CASSQDRGVTDTQYF. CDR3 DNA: TGCGCCAGCAGCCAAGATCGGGGGGTCACAGATACGCAGTATTTT.

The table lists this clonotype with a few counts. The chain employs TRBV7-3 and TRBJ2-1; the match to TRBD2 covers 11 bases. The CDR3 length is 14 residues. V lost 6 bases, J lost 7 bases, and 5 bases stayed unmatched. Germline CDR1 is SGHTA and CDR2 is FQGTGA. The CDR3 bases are TGTGCCAGCAGTGTTAGCGGGAGGGTGAATGAGCAGTTCTTC. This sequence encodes CASSVSGRVNEQFF. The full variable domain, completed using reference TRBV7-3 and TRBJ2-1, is GAGVSQTPSNKVTEKGKYVELRCDPISGHTALYWYRQSLGQGPEFLIYFQGTGAADDSGLPNDRFFAVRPEGSVSTLKIQRTERGDSAVYLCASSVSGRVNEQFFGPGTRLTVL.

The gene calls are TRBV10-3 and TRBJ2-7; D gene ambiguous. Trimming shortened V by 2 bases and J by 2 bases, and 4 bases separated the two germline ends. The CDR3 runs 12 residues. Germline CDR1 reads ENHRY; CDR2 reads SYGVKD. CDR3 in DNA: TGTGCCATCAGTGAGACACCCTACGAGCAGTACTTC. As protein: CAISETPYEQYF.

CDR3 in amino acids: CASSPGPGLSNTGELFF. The CDR3 DNA is TGTGCCAGCAGCCCCGGACCGGGACTATCTAACACCGGGGAGCTGTTTTTT. This rearrangement joins TRBV3-1 to TRBJ2-2; 7 nucleotides agree with TRBD2. With V trimmed by 4 bases and J by 2 bases, 10 bases remained unmatched. Germline-derived CDR1 and CDR2 are LGHDT and YNNKEL (reference sequence). There are 17 residues in the CDR3. The whole variable domain, filled in from reference TRBV3-1 and TRBJ2-2, reads DTAVSQTPKYLVTQMGNDKSIKCEQNLGHDTMYWYKQDSKKFLKIMFSYNNKELIINETVPNRFSPKSPDKAHLNLHINSLELGDSAVYFCASSPGPGLSNTGELFFGEGSRLTVL.

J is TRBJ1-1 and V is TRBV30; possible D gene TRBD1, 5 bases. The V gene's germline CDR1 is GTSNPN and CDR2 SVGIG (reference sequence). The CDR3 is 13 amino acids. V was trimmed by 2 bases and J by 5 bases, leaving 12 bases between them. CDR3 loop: CAWSQPGRTEAFF. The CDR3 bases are TGTGCCTGGAGTCAGCCGGGACGGACTGAAGCTTTCTTT.

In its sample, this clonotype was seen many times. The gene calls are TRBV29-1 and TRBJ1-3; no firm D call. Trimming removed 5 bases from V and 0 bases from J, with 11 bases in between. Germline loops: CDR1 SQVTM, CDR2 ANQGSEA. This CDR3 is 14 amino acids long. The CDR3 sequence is CSVNLGNSGNTIYF. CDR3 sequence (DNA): TGCAGCGTTAATCTAGGTAACTCTGGAAACACCATATATTTT.

CDR3 sequence reads: CASSLNRVDGYTF. The CDR3 DNA is TGTGCCAGCAGCCTCAACAGGGTTGACGGCTACACCTTC. The V and J genes are TRBV7-9 and TRBJ1-2; possibly TRBD1 for D (6 bases). The CDR3 contains 13 residues. Germline CDR1 and CDR2: SEHNR and FQNEAQ (reference sequence). V lost 5 bases and J lost 8, with 15 bases in between.

The CDR3 DNA is TGCGCCAGCAGCCAGGACCCCGAGGCCGGCTACGAGCAGTACTTC. Encoded protein: CASSQDPEAGYEQYF. The chain couples TRBV5-1 to TRBJ2-7; unclear D gene. Trimming took off 4 bases at V and 3 bases at J, with 17 bases between the two ends. The CDR3 has 15 residues. Per the germline V gene, CDR1 is SGHRS and CDR2 is YFSETQ.

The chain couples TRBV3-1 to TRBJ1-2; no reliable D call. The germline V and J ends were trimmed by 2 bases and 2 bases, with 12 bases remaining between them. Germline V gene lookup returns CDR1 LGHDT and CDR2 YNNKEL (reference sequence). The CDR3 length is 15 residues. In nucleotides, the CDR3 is TGTGCCAGCAGCCAAAGATACACAGAGAACTATGGCTACACCTTC. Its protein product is CASSQRYTENYGYTF.

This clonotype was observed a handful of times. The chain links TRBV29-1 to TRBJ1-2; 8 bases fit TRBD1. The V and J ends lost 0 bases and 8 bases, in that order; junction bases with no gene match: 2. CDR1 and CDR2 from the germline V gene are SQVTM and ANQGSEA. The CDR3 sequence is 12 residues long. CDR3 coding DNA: TGCAGCGTTGAAGACCAGGGGGCAGGCTACACCTTC. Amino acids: CSVEDQGAGYTF.

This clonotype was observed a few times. The CDR3 here is CASSPPRQSNTGELFF. The CDR3 nucleotides are TGTGCCAGCTCACCACCGAGACAGAGTAACACCGGGGAGCTGTTTTTT. The rearrangement links TRBV18 to TRBJ2-2, with D maybe TRBD1 (5 bases). Germline V gives CDR1 KGHSH, CDR2 LQKENI. The CDR3 runs 16 residues. V dropped 0 bases and J dropped 2 bases, with 10 bases sitting between them.

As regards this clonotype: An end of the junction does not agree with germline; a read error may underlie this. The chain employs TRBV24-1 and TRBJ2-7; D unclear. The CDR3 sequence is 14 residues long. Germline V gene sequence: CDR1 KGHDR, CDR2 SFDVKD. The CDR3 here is CATSDSGRAYEQYF. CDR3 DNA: TGTGCCACCAGCGATTCAGGCAGAGCCTACGAGCAGTACTTC.

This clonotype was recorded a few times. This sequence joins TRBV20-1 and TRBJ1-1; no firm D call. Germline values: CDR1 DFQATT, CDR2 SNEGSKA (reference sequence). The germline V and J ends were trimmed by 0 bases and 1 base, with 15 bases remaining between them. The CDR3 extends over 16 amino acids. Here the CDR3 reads CSARDGGRYSNTEAFF. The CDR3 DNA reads TGCAGTGCTAGAGATGGTGGGCGTTATTCGAACACTGAAGCTTTCTTT.

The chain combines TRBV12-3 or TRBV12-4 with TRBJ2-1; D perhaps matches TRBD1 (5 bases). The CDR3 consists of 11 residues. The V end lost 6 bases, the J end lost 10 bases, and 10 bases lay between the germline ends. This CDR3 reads CASSPKGEQFF. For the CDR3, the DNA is TGTGCCAGCAGCCCTAAGGGGGAGCAGTTCTTC.

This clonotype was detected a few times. The CDR3 DNA reads as TGTGCCAGCAGTTACAGGGTGGATGAAAAACTGTTTTTT. Residues: CASSYRVDEKLFF. The chain uses TRBV12-3 or TRBV12-4 and TRBJ1-4; weak D call: TRBD1 (6 bases). V was cut by 4 bases and J by 6 bases, with 9 bases left in between. The CDR3 extends over 13 amino acids.

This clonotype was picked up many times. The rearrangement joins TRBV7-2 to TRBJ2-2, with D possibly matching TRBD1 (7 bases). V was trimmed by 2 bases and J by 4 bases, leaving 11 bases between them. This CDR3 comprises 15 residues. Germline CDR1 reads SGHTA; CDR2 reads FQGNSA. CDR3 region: CASSLRQGGTGELFF. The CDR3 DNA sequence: TGTGCCAGCAGCTTAAGACAGGGAGGCACCGGGGAGCTGTTTTTT.

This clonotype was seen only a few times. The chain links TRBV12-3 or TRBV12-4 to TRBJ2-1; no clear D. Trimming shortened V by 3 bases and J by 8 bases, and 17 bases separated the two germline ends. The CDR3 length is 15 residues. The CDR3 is CASSFGQTFLDEQFF. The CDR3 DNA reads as TGTGCCAGCAGTTTCGGGCAGACCTTCTTGGATGAGCAGTTCTTC.

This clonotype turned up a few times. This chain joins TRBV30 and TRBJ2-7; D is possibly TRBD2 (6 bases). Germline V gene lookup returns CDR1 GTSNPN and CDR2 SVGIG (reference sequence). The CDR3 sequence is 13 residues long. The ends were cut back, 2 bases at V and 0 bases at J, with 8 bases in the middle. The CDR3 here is CAWSKDYSYEQYF. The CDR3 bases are TGTGCCTGGAGTAAGGACTACTCCTACGAGCAGTACTTC.

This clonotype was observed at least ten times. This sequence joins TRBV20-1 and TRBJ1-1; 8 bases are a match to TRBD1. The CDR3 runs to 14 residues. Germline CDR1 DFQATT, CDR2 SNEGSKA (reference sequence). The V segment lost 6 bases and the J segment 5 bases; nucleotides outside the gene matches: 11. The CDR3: CSARGQAGRTEAFF. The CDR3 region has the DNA TGCAGTGCGAGGGGACAGGCGGGTAGGACTGAAGCTTTCTTT.

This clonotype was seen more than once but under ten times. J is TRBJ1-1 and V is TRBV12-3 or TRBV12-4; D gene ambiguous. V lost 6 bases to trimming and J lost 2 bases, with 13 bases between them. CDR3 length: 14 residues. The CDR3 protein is CASRLSGVNTEAFF. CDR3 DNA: TGTGCCAGCAGGCTCTCTGGGGTTAACACTGAAGCTTTCTTT.

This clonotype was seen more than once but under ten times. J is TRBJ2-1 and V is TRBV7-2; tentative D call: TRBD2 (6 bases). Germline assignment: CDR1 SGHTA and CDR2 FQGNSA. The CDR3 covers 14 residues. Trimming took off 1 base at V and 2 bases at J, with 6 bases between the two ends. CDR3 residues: CASSLVAAYNEQFF. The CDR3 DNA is TGTGCCAGCAGCTTAGTAGCGGCCTACAATGAGCAGTTCTTC. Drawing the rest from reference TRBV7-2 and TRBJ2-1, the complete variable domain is GAGVSQSPSNKVTEKGKDVELRCDPISGHTALYWYRQSLGQGLEFLIYFQGNSAPDKSGLPSDRFSAERTGGSVSTLTIQRTQQEDSAVYLCASSLVAAYNEQFFGPGTRLTVL.

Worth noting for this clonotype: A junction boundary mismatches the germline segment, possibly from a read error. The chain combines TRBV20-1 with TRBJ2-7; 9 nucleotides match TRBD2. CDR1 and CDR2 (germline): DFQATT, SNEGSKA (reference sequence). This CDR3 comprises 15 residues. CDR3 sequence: CSARAPSGRTYEQCF. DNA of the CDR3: TGCAGTGCTAGAGCCCCCAGCGGGAGGACATACGAGCAGTGCTTC.

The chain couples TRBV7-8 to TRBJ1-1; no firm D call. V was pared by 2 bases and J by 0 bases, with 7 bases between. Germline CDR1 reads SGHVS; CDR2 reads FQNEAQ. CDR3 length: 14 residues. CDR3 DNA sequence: TGTGCCAGCAGCTTACGGACCATGAACACTGAAGCTTTCTTT. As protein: CASSLRTMNTEAFF.

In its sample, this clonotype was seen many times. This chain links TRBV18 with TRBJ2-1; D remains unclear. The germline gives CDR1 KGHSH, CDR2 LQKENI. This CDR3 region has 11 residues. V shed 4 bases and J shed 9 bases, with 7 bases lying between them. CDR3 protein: CASSLRSEQFF. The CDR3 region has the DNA TGTGCCAGCTCACTTCGGAGTGAGCAGTTCTTC.

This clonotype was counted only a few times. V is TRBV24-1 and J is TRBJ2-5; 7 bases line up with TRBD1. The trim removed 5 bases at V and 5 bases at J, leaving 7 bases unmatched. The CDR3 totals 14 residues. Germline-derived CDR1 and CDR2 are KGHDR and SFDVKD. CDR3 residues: CATSGLGGLETQYF. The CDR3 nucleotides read TGTGCCACCAGTGGTCTAGGGGGCCTGGAGACCCAGTACTTC.

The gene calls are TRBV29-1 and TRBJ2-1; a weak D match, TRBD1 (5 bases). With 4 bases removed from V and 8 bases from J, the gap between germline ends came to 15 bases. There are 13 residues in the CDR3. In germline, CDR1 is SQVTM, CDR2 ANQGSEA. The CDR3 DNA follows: TGCAGCGTTGGTCAGGGCCTATGGGATGAGCAGTTCTTC. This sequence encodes CSVGQGLWDEQFF.

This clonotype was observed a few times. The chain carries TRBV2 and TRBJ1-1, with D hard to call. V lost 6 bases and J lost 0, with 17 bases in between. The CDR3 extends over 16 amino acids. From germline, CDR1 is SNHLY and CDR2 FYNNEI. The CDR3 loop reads CASSASGRPMNTEAFF. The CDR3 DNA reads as TGTGCCAGCAGCGCCTCCGGGAGGCCGATGAACACTGAAGCTTTCTTT.

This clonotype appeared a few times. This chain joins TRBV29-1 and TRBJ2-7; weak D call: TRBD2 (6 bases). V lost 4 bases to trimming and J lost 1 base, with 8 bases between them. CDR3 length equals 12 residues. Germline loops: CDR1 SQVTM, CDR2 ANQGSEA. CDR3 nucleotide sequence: TGCAGCGTTGCGGGGGATTCCTACGAGCAGTACTTC. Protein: CSVAGDSYEQYF.

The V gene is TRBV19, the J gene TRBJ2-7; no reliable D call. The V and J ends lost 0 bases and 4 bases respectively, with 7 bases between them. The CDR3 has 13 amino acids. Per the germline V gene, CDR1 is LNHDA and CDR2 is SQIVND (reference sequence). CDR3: CASSIERHYEQYF. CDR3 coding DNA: TGTGCCAGTAGTATAGAGCGACATTACGAGCAGTACTTC.

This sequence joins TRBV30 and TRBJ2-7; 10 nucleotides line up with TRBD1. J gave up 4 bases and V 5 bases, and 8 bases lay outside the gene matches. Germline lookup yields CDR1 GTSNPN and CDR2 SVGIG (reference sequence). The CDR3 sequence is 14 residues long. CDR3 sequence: CAWGRDRGQYEQYF. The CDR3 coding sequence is TGTGCCTGGGGCCGGGACAGGGGCCAGTACGAGCAGTACTTC.